This entry lists 4 T cell receptor beta chains sequenced from one sample in a study of T cells in Graves' hyperthyroidism and ophthalmopathy. The CDR3 regions of TCR beta were amplified from RNA transcripts. The study used the HTBI primer set for a first-round RT-PCR of the TCR CDR3. Using its own MiXCR run on the multiplex PCR reads, TCRdb lists one record per CDR3 protein. The data hold about 200,000 distinct CDR3 sequences, with roughly 15% observed a single time. The material sequenced was blood. The receptors were sampled from a man aged 50 to 60 with Graves' hyperthyroidism.

The sample holds many counts of this clonotype. The gene calls are TRBV2 and TRBJ1-1; no clear D gene. CDR3 length equals 14 residues. From germline, CDR1 is SNHLY and CDR2 FYNNEI. Trimming removed 5 bases at V and 1 base at J, with 11 bases between. CDR3 in DNA: TGTGCCAGCAGTCTCCAACGTGCGAACACTGAAGCTTTCTTT. It encodes CASSLQRANTEAFF. Combining the CDR3 with reference TRBV2 and TRBJ1-1 gives the whole variable domain EPEVTQTPSHQVTQMGQEVILRCVPISNHLYFYWYRQILGQKVEFLVSFYNNEISEKSEIFDDQFSVERPDGSNFTLKIRSTKLEDSAMYFCASSLQRANTEAFFGQGTRLTVV.

This clonotype showed up many times. This rearrangement joins TRBV18 to TRBJ2-1; D is perhaps TRBD1 or TRBD2 (5 bases each). CDR1 and CDR2 (germline): KGHSH, LQKENI. This CDR3 is built from 15 residues. Trimming took 3 bases from V and 7 from J, leaving 16 bases between them. The CDR3 spells CASSPIGAGANEQFF. CDR3 bases: TGTGCCAGCTCACCGATCGGGGCCGGAGCGAATGAGCAGTTCTTC.

This clonotype has ten or more counts. The chain has TRBV28 and TRBJ2-1, with 7 bases identical to TRBD2. The CDR3 runs 14 residues. Germline-derived CDR1 and CDR2 are MDHEN and SYDVKM. Losses at the gene ends were 9 bases for V and 4 bases for J; bases not matched to a gene: 9. The chain's CDR3 is CASSDPGGYNEQFF. CDR3 nucleotides: TGTGCCAGTTCCGACCCCGGGGGGTACAATGAGCAGTTCTTC.

CDR3 residues: CAWSGGAVGETQYF. CDR3 coding DNA: TGTGCCTGGAGTGGGGGGGCAGTCGGAGAGACCCAGTACTTC. The gene calls are TRBV30 and TRBJ2-5; possibly TRBD1 or TRBD2 for D (6 bases each). This CDR3 region has 14 residues. Trimming removed 1 base at V and 4 bases at J, with 13 bases between. Looked up from germline, CDR1 is GTSNPN and CDR2 is SVGIG (reference sequence).